This T cell receptor (beta chain) emerged from a study of CD8 T cells in ankylosing spondylitis. Whole-study results and caveats: Under 10 highly homologous variants formed a TCR beta motif that appeared characteristic of ankylosing spondylitis blood.

TCRdb used MiXCR to reprocess the 5' RACE reads, holding one entry per CDR3 protein. In the table there are around 210,000 distinct CDR3 sequences, less than 9.5% of which are singletons. CDR1 and CDR2 (germline): SEHNR, FQNEAQ (reference sequence). The length of the CDR3 is 14 residues. V was clipped by 0 bases and J by 6 bases, with 9 bases between them. The sample holds a few counts of this clonotype. Its target is unknown. The clonotype comes from a female donor with ankylosing spondylitis or in good health (not recorded which). V is TRBV7-9 and J is TRBJ2-1; D remains unclear. The specimen sequenced was blood, either unsorted or a sorted T cell fraction (not recorded which). DNA for the CDR3: TGTGCCAGCAGCTTAGCCGGCCCGACCAATGAGCAGTTCTTC. This sequence encodes CASSLAGPTNEQFF.